One and the same sample provided the 3 T cell receptor beta chains below, sequenced in a study of human T cells and chemical hapten exposure. TCRdb re-analysed the RACE reads in MiXCR, keeping a single row per CDR3 protein. The sample shows 300,000 to 450,000 distinct CDR3 sequences, 5.5% of them seen only once. As to time point: pre-sensitization, week 0. Treatment reported: therapeutic diphenylcyclopropenone sensitization with weekly scalp DPC. The material sequenced was whole blood, taken in connection with sensitization to the hapten diphenylcyclopropenone (DPC). Receptors originate from a woman younger than 30 with alopecia areata. Some clones in this sample may be carry-over from other donors' samples.

This clonotype was seen at least ten times. V is TRBV4-2 and J is TRBJ2-5; unclear D gene. Germline V gene lookup returns CDR1 LGHNA and CDR2 YNFKEQ. The ends were cut back, 0 bases at V and 4 bases at J, with 12 bases in the middle. The CDR3 spans 15 residues. CDR3 loop: CASSQEQVRIETQYF. For the CDR3, the DNA is TGTGCCAGCAGCCAAGAGCAGGTTAGGATAGAGACCCAGTACTTC.

This clonotype was counted many times. This rearrangement joins TRBV5-1 to TRBJ2-1, with 11 nucleotides matching TRBD2. Germline lookup yields CDR1 SGHRS and CDR2 YFSETQ. With V trimmed by 0 bases and J by 6 bases, 8 bases remained unmatched. The length of the CDR3 is 17 residues. For the CDR3, the DNA is TGCGCCAGCAGCTTGGTCCTAGCGGGGGGCTCGGTCAATGAGCAGTTCTTC. It encodes CASSLVLAGGSVNEQFF. Drawing the rest from reference TRBV5-1 and TRBJ2-1, the complete variable domain is KAGVTQTPRYLIKTRGQQVTLSCSPISGHRSVSWYQQTPGQGLQFLFEYFSETQRNKGNFPGRFSGRQFSNSRSEMNVSTLELGDSALYLCASSLVLAGGSVNEQFFGPGTRLTVL.

Here the CDR3 reads CASTDRVAPGELFF. CDR3 nucleotides: TGCGCCAGTACGGACAGGGTAGCACCCGGGGAGCTGTTTTTT. This rearrangement joins TRBV5-1 to TRBJ2-2; 8 nucleotides line up with TRBD1. With 8 bases clipped from V and 6 bases from J, the junction kept 9 bases outside the gene matches. CDR3 size: 14 residues. Germline values: CDR1 SGHRS, CDR2 YFSETQ. The whole variable domain, filled in from reference TRBV5-1 and TRBJ2-2, reads KAGVTQTPRYLIKTRGQQVTLSCSPISGHRSVSWYQQTPGQGLQFLFEYFSETQRNKGNFPGRFSGRQFSNSRSEMNVSTLELGDSALYLCASTDRVAPGELFFGEGSRLTVL.